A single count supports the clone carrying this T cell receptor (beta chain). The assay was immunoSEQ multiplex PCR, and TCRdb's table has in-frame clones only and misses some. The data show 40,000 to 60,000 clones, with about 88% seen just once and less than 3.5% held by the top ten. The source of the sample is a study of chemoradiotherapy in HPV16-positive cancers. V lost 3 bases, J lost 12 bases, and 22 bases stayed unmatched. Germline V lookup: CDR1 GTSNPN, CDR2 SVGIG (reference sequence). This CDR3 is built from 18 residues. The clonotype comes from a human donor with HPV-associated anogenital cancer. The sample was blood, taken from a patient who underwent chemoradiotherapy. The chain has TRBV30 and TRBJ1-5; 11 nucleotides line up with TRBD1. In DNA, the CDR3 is TGTGCCTGGAGCCGCCGGACAGGGGGCGCGGGGGTACCAACTAACCAGCATTTT. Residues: CAWSRRTGGAGVPTNQHF.